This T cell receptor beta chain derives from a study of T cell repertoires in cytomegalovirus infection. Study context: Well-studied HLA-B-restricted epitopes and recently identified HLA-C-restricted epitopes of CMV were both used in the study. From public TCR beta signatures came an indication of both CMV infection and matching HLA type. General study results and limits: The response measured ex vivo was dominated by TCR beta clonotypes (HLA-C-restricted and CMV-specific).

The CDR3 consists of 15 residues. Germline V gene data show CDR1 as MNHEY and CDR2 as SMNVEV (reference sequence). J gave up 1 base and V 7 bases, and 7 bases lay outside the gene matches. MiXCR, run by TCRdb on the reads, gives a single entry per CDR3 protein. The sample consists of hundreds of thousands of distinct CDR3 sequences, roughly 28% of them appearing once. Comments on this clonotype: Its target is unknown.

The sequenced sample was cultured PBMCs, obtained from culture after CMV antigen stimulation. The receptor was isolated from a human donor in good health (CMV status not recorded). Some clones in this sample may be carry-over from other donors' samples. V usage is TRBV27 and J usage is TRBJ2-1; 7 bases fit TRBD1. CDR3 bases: TGTGCCAGCAATTCGGGACAGCTTTCCTACAATGAGCAGTTCTTC. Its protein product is CASNSGQLSYNEQFF.